This entry is about one T cell receptor beta chain. Generated by immunoSEQ multiplex PCR, the TCRdb table keeps only in-frame clones and is missing some. This table holds under 9,000 clones, around 70% found once. The source of the sample is a study of T cell repertoires in ileal Crohn's disease. In the study overall: Every patient was operated on for stricturing (about 60%) or penetrating (39%) complications.

Patients were adults with ileal or ileocolonic Crohn's disease needing resection. This receptor was obtained from an adult with Crohn's disease. Material for sequencing was ileal tissue.

Here the CDR3 reads CASSPPAGIKETQYF. CDR3 DNA: TGTGCCAGCTCACCACCTGCAGGGATTAAAGAGACCCAGTACTTC. This sequence joins TRBV18 and TRBJ2-5; D possibly corresponds to TRBD1 (5 bases). Trimming pared 0 bases from V and 3 bases from J, leaving 11 bases between. CDR1 KGHSH and CDR2 LQKENI come from the germline V gene. The CDR3 runs to 15 residues.